What follows describes a single T cell receptor beta chain. Its target is unknown. This entry is derived from a study of T cell responses to AZD1222 COVID-19 vaccine. Study summary: Analyses pooled second doses at about 4 or about 12 weeks. Study-wide results and caveats: It was only after the peak T cell response that any repertoires were sampled. Spike-wide coverage was observed for vaccine-associated CD4 TCRs, with dominant responses at 160-218 and 743-854. Two AZD1222 doses significantly raised spike-specific TCR breadth and depth over controls.

This CDR3 has 15 amino acids. The data were produced by immunoSEQ multiplex PCR, yet TCRdb's version contains in-frame clones alone and is incomplete. The table records roughly 180,000 clones, roughly 94% of them present only once. This TCR derives from an adult in good health. This material consisted of peripheral blood, taken on day 0 of AZD1222 vaccination. This chain links TRBV21-1 with TRBJ1-1. TRBV21-1 is shown as a pseudogene. CDR3 protein: CASCAALGRRSEAFF. The DNA for the CDR3 is TGTGCCAGCTGCGCAGCTTTGGGCAGGAGGTCTGAAGCTTTCTTT.